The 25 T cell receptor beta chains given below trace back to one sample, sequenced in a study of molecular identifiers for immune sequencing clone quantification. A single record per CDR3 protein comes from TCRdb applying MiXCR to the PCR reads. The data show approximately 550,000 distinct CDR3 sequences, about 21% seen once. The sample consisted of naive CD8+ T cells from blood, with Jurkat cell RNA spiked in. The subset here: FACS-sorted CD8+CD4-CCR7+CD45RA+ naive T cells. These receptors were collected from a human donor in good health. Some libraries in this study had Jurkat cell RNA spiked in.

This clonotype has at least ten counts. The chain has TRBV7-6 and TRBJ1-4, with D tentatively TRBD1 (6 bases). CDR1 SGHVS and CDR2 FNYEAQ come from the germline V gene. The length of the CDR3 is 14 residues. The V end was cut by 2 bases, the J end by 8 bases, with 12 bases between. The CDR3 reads CASSLKWGAEKLFF. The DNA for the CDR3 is TGTGCCAGCAGCTTAAAGTGGGGGGCCGAAAAACTGTTTTTT.

The DNA of the CDR3 is TGTGCCAGTAGTATAGATTCGGCTAGCGGGAGGATCCGGGGTTACAATGAGCAGTTCTTC. It codes for CASSIDSASGRIRGYNEQFF. The V gene is TRBV19, the J gene TRBJ2-1; 11 bases match TRBD2. V was pared by 0 bases and J by 4 bases, with 14 bases of the junction left unmatched. The CDR3 covers 20 residues. Looked up from germline, CDR1 is LNHDA and CDR2 is SQIVND (reference sequence).

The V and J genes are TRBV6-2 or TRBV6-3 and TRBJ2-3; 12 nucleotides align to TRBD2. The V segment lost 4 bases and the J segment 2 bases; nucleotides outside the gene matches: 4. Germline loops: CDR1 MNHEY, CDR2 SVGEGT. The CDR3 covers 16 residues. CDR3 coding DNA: TGTGCCAGCAGTTCGCGGACTAGCGGGGACACAGATACGCAGTATTTT. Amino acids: CASSSRTSGDTDTQYF.

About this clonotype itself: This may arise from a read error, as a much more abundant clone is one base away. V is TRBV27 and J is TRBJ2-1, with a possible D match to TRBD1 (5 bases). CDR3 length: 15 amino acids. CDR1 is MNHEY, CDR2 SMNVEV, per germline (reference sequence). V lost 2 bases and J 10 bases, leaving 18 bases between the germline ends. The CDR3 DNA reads TGTGCCAGCAGTTTAGTAGGTACAGGAGCCTACGAGCAGTTCTTC. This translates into CASSLVGTGAYEQFF.

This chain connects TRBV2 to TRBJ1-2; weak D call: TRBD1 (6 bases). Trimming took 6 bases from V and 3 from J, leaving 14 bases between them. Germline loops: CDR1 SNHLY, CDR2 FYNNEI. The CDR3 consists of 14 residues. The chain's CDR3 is CASRMDSLYYGYTF. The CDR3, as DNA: TGTGCCAGCAGGATGGACAGTCTCTACTATGGCTACACCTTC.

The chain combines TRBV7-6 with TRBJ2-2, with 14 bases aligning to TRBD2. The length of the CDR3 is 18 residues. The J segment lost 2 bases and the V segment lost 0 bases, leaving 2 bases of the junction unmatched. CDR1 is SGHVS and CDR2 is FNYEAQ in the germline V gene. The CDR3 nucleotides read TGTGCCAGCAGCTTAGCGGGACTAGCGGGAGCTAACACCGGGGAGCTGTTTTTT. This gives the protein CASSLAGLAGANTGELFF.

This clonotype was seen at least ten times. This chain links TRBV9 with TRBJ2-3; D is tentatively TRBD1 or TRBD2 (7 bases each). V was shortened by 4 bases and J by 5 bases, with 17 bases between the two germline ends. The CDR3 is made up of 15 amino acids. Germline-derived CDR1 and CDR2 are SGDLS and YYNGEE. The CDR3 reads CASSPQGGGGDTQYF. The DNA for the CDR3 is TGTGCCAGCAGCCCTCAAGGGGGCGGGGGAGATACGCAGTATTTT.

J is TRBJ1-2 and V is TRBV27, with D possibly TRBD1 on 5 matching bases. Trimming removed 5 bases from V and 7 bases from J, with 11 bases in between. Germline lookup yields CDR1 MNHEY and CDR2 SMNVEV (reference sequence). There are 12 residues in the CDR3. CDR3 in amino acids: CASSHTGFGYTF. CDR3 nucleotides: TGTGCCAGCAGTCACACAGGTTTTGGCTACACCTTC.

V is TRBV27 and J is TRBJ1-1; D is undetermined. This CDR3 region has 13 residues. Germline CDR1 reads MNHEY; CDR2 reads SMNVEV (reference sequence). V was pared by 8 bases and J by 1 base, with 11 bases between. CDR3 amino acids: CASGPQPNTEAFF. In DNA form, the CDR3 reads TGTGCCAGCGGTCCCCAACCGAACACTGAAGCTTTCTTT.

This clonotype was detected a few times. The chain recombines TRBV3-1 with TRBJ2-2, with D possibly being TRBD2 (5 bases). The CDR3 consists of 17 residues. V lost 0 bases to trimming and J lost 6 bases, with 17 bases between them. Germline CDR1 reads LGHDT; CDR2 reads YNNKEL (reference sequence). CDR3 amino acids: CASSQDRRKWMSGELFF. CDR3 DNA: TGTGCCAGCAGCCAAGATAGGAGGAAATGGATGTCCGGGGAGCTGTTTTTT.

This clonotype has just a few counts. This CDR3 is CASSYGGQGSYEQYF. Here the CDR3 DNA reads TGTGCCAGCAGCTACGGGGGACAGGGATCCTACGAGCAGTACTTC. The rearrangement joins TRBV6-2 or TRBV6-3 to TRBJ2-7; 9 positions match TRBD1. The CDR3 runs 15 residues. V dropped 6 bases and J dropped 1; count of bases not matched to a gene: 7. Germline V gives CDR1 MNHEY, CDR2 SVGEGT.

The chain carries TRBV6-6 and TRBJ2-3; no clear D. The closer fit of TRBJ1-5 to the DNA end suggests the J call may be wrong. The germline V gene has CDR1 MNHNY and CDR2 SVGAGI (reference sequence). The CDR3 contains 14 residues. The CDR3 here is CASSYGLAADTQHF. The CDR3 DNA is TGTGCCAGCAGTTATGGGCTAGCAGCAGATACGCAGCATTTT.

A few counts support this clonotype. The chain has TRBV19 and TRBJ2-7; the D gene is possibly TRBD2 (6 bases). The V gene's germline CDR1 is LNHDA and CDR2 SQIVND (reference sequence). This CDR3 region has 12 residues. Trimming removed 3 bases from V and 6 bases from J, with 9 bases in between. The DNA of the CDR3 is TGTGCCAGTAGTATGGGGGGTGGCGAGCAGTACTTC. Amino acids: CASSMGGGEQYF.

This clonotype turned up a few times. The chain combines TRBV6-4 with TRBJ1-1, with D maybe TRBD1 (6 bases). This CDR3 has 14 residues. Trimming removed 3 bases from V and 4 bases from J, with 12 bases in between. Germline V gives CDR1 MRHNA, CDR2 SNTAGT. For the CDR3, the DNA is TGTGCCAGCAGTGATACAGGGAGGAGCACTGAAGCTTTCTTT. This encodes CASSDTGRSTEAFF.

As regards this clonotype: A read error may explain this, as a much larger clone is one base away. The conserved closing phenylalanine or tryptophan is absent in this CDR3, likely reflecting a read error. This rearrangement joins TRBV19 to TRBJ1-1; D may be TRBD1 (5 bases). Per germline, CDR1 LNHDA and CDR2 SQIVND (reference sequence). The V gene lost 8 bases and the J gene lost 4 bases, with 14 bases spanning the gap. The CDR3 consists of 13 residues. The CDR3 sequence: CASVWDSGTEAFL. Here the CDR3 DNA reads TGTGCCAGTGTCTGGGACTCTGGCACTGAAGCTTTCCTT.

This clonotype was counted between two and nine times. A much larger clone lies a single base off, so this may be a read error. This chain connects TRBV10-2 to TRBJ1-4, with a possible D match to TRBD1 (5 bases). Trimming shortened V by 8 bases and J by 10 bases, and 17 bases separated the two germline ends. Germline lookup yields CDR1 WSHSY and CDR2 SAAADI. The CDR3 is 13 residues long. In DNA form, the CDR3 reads TGCGCCAGCTCCCGGGGCAGGGACGGAAAACTGTTTTTT. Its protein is CASSRGRDGKLFF.

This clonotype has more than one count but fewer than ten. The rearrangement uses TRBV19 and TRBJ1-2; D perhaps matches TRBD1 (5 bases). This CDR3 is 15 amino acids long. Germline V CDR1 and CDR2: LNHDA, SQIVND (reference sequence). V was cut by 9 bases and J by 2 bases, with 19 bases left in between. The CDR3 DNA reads TGTGCCAGCCTGACCGCCGCCGGGACCAACTATGGCTACACCTTC. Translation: CASLTAAGTNYGYTF.

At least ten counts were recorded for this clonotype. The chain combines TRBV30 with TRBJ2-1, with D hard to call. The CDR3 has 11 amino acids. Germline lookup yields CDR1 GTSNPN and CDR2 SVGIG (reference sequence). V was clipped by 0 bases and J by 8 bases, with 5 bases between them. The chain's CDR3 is CAWSVSYEQFF. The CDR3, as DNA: TGTGCCTGGAGTGTATCCTATGAGCAGTTCTTC.

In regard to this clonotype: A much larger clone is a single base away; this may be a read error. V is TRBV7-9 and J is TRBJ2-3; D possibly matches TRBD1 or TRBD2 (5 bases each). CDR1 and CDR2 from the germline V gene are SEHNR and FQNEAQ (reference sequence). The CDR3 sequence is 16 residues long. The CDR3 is CASSLLLPSSTGTQYF. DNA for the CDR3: TGTGCCAGCAGCCTCCTTCTTCCCTCTAGCACAGGTACGCAGTATTTT.

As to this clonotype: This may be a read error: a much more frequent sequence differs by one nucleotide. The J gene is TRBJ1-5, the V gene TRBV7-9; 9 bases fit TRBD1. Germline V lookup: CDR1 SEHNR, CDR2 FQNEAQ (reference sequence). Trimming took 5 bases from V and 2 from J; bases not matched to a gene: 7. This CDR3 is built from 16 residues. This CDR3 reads CASSIQGAGGNQPQHF. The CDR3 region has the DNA TGTGCCAGCAGCATACAGGGGGCGGGGGGCAATCAGCCCCAGCATTTT.

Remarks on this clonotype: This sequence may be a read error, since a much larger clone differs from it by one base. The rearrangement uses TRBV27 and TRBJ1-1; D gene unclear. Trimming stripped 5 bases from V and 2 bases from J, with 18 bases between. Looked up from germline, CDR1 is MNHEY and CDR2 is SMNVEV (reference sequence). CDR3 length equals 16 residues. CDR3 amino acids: CASSPVELLLNTEAFF. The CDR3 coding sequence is TGTGCCAGCAGTCCAGTCGAACTGCTTCTTAACACTGAAGCTTTCTTT.

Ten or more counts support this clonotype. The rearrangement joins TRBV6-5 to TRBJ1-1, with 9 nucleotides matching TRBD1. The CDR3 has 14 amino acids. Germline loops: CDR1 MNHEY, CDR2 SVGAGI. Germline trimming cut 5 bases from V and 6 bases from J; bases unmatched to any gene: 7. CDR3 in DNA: TGTGCCAGCAGTCCAGGACAGGGGATCCCTGAAGCTTTCTTT. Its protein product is CASSPGQGIPEAFF.

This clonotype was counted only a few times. The CDR3 here is CASSPGQANHEQFF. The CDR3 DNA is TGTGCCAGCAGCCCGGGACAGGCTAATCATGAGCAGTTCTTC. The V call is TRBV5-6, the J call TRBJ2-1; 8 bases agree with TRBD1. The CDR3 has 14 amino acids. Looked up from germline, CDR1 is SGHDT and CDR2 is YYEEEE. V lost 4 bases, J lost 8 bases, and 8 bases stayed unmatched.

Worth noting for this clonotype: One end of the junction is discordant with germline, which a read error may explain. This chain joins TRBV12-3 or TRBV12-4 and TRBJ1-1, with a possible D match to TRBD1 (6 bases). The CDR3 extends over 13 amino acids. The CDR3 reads CANSLRGFAEAFF. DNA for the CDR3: TGTGCCAACAGTTTGAGGGGGTTCGCTGAAGCTTTCTTT.

This chain's CDR3 is CASSSPNQAYTQYF. The CDR3 bases are TGTGCCAGCAGCTCGCCAAATCAGGCATATACGCAGTATTTT. V usage is TRBV7-8 and J usage is TRBJ2-3; unclear D gene. The CDR3 is made up of 14 amino acids. V gave up 4 bases and J gave up 7 bases, with 15 bases separating them. From germline, CDR1 is SGHVS and CDR2 FQNEAQ.